The clone carrying this T cell receptor beta chain was recorded once. This specimen belongs to a study of T cell changes during pregnancy in multiple sclerosis. This CDR3 region has 20 residues. The repertoire was sequenced with immunoSEQ multiplex PCR; TCRdb's copy has only in-frame clones and lacks some. This repertoire shows around 30,000 clones, 90% found once; its top ten account for about 0.58%. The chain carries TRBV21-1 and TRBJ1-1; TRBD1 is the table's D call and was not checked against the DNA. TRBV21-1 constitutes a pseudogene. This TCR derives from a female donor in good health, enrolled as a control in a pregnancy study. The sample consisted of CD4+ T cells from peripheral blood mononuclear cells, taken in the third trimester of pregnancy. The CDR3 sequence: CASSKGRGLVRDGMNTEVFF. The CDR3 coding sequence is TGTGCCAGCAGCAAAGGCAGGGGGCTGGTCCGGGATGGGATGAACACTGAAGTTTTCTTT.